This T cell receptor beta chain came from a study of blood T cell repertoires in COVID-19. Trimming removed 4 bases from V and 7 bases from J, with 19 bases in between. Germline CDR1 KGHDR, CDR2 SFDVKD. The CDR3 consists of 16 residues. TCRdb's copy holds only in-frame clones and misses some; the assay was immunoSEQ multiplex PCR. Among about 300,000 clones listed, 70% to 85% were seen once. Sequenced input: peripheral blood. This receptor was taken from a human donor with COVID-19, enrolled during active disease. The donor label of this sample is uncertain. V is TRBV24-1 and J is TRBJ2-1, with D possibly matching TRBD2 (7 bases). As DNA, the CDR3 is TGTGCCACCAGTGACCCAGGTGGGGGGGCCGAAAATGAGCAGTTCTTC. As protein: CATSDPGGGAENEQFF.